The sample holds a few counts of the clone carrying this T cell receptor (beta chain). What it recognizes is unknown. Donors were healthy Caucasian individuals from Russia aged about 6 to 100. Each sample gave at least 7 million isolated PBMCs. RNA extraction gave at least 5.5 micrograms of total RNA per sample. Trimming cost V 4 bases and J 0 bases, with 13 bases left between them. Germline-derived CDR1 and CDR2 are MNHNY and SVGAGI (reference sequence). The CDR3 sequence is 15 residues long. A J-beta primer mix and a sample-barcoded 5' primer were used in a second PCR of roughly 6 to 12 cycles. TCRdb used MiXCR to reprocess the 5' RACE reads, holding one entry per CDR3 protein. The profile covers about 1.8 million distinct CDR3 sequences, with less than 50% appearing a single time and less than 2.5% taken by the ten largest. This record belongs to a study of blood T cells in healthy people across ages.

General study points: Estimates drawn from one million T cells were deemed to understate diversity.

The sequenced sample consisted of blood. The sequence came from a woman aged 40 to 50 in good health. This chain links TRBV6-6 with TRBJ2-7, with D maybe TRBD1 (6 bases). The CDR3 sequence: CASSSRDKSSYEQYF. For the CDR3, the DNA is TGTGCCAGCAGTTCCCGGGACAAGAGCTCCTACGAGCAGTACTTC.